Following are 3 T cell receptor beta chains from one sample sequenced in a study of regulatory T cells in long-lasting Graves disease. To make TCR beta libraries, researchers used iRepertoire HTBI primers and Arm-PCR of CDR3 regions. Via MiXCR, TCRdb re-called the multiplex PCR reads, giving one row per CDR3 protein. Of 400,000 to 650,000 distinct CDR3 sequences detected, roughly 16% appear once; the ten largest clones hold around a quarter. Noted time point: newly diagnosed GD, antithyroid drugs for less than 3 months. Isolated PBMC RNA provided the starting material for the TCR library. The same data also went into a second study, on T cells in Graves' hyperthyroidism and ophthalmopathy.

The source was peripheral blood mononuclear cells (PBMCs), collected at new diagnosis, from a patient treated with antithyroid drugs. All receptors derive from a woman aged 35-65 years with Graves disease.

Concerning this clonotype itself: This clone may be a read error of a much larger clone one base away. The J gene is TRBJ2-3, the V gene TRBV5-4; TRBD2 aligns across 7 bases. CDR1 and CDR2 (germline): SGHNT, YYREEE (reference sequence). The length of the CDR3 is 16 residues. The chain's CDR3 is CASSLSSGAPPDMQYF. In nucleotides, the CDR3 is TGTGCCAGCAGCTTGAGCAGCGGGGCCCCACCAGATATGCAGTATTTT.

There are many counts of this clonotype. V usage is TRBV28 and J usage is TRBJ1-5; D is unclear. CDR1 and CDR2 (germline): MDHEN, SYDVKM. The V end was cut by 6 bases, the J end by 1 base, with 10 bases between. The CDR3 has 14 amino acids. The CDR3 is CASSPPGSNQPQHF. CDR3 nucleotide sequence: TGTGCCAGCAGCCCGCCCGGAAGCAATCAGCCCCAGCATTTT.

The table lists this clonotype with many counts. The CDR3 bases are TGTGCCAGCAGTATCGACAGGGGATTCACTGAAGCTTTCTTT. Protein: CASSIDRGFTEAFF. The chain joins TRBV12-3 or TRBV12-4 to TRBJ1-1, with TRBD1 identical over 8 bases. The CDR3 runs to 14 residues. The V and J ends lost 5 bases and 4 bases, in that order; junction bases with no gene match: 6.